This entry features one T cell receptor beta chain sequence. Antigen: not known. This record comes from a study of OX40 agonist ivuxolimab in advanced cancers. General study points: Relatively little clonal expansion, among the lowest observed, appeared in partial responders at 0.1-3.0 mg/kg.

Drawing of blood for sampling happened at baseline, at cycle 4 day 1, and at cycle 7 day 1. Sequencing used immunoSEQ multiplex PCR; TCRdb keeps in-frame clones, though not all of them. The sample carries about 26,000 clones, approximately 85% recorded once. The sequencing here drew on CD4+ or CD8+ T cells sorted from blood, taken in a trial of the OX40 agonist ivuxolimab. The TCR was taken from an adult with an advanced solid tumor such as melanoma, head and neck, liver or kidney cancer.

The CDR3 DNA follows: TGTGCCAGCAGCGTACCAAGGGGAGCCTGGAACATTCAGTACTTC. This codes for CASSVPRGAWNIQYF. This chain connects TRBV9 to TRBJ2-4; D possibly matches TRBD1 or TRBD2 (5 bases each). This CDR3 region has 15 residues. Germline V gene sequence: CDR1 SGDLS, CDR2 YYNGEE. V was clipped by 1 base and J by 7 bases, with 15 bases between them.